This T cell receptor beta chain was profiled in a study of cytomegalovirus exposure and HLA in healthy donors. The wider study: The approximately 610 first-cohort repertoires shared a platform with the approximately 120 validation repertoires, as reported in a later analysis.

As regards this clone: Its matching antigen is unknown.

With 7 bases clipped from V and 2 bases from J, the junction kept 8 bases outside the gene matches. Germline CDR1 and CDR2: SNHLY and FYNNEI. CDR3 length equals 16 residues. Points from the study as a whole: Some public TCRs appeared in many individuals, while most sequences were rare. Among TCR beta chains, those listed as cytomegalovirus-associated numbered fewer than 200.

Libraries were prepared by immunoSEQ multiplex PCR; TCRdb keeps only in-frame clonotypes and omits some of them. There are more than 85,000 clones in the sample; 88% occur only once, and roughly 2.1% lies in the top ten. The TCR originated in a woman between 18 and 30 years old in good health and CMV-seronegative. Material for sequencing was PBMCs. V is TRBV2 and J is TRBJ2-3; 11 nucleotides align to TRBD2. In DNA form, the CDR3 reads TGTGCCAGCACCGTGCCTAGCGGGGGGCCCACAGATACGCAGTATTTT. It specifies CASTVPSGGPTDTQYF.